This record concerns one TCR beta chain sequence. Its antigen is undetermined. Running of the assay took place at deep level. The method was immunoSEQ multiplex PCR; TCRdb's version includes in-frame clones alone and lacks a portion of them. The repertoire holds more than 850,000 clones, with 75% to 85% as singletons. V lost 6 bases to trimming and J lost 4 bases, with 9 bases between them. Per germline, CDR1 SGHTA and CDR2 FQGTGA. The CDR3 is 13 residues long. These data originate in a study of shared clonotypes between healthy human individuals. Study results and limitations: Shared across a few donors were around 4.7% of the naive CD4 clonotypes.

This sequence joins TRBV7-3 and TRBJ2-2; D call uncertain. The source of this sequence is a man aged 18 to 35 in good health. Some clones in this sample may be carry-over from other donors' samples. Sample: memory CD4+ T cells from PBMCs. As for subset: CD45RA-negative fraction. The CDR3 nucleotides read TGTGCCAGCAGTTTGGAGAGCACCGGGGAGCTGTTTTTT. Its protein is CASSLESTGELFF.